This TCR beta chain was recorded in a study of CD8 T cells in ankylosing spondylitis. Notes on the study in general: Typical of ankylosing spondylitis blood, it appeared, was a TCR beta motif of eight highly homologous variants.

Each TCR beta library was made by quantitative 5'-RACE that incorporated molecular barcodes. TCRdb re-analysed the 5' RACE reads in MiXCR, keeping a single row per CDR3 protein. This table holds about 450,000 distinct CDR3 sequences, around 26% found once. This clonotype was observed a few times. Its antigen is not known. This CDR3 contains 13 residues. Trimming cost V 7 bases and J 5 bases, with 12 bases left between them. Germline V gene lookup returns CDR1 MNHNS and CDR2 SASEGT. The TCR was taken from a male donor with ankylosing spondylitis. This chain uses TRBV6-1 with TRBJ1-5; D gene uncertain. What was sequenced was blood, either unsorted or a sorted T cell fraction (not recorded which). The CDR3 here is CASTGNIYQPQHF. Written as DNA, the CDR3 is TGTGCCAGCACCGGCAACATTTATCAGCCCCAGCATTTT.